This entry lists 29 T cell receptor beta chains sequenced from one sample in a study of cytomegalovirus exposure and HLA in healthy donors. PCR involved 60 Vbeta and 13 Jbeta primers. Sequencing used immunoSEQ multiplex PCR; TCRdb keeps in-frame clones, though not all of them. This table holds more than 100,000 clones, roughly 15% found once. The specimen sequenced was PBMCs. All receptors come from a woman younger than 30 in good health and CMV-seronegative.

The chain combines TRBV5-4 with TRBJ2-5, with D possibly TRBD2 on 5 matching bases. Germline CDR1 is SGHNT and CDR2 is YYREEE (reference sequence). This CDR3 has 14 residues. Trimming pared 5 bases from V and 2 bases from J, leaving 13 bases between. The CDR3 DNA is TGTGCCAGCAGAAAGGAGGCCCTACAAGAGACCCAGTACTTC. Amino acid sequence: CASRKEALQETQYF.

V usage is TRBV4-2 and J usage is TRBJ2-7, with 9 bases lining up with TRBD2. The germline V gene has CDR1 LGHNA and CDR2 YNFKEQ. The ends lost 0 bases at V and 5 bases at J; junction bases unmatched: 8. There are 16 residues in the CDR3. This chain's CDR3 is CASSQDHSGGRDEQYF. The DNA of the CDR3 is TGTGCCAGCAGCCAAGATCATAGCGGGGGCCGCGACGAGCAGTACTTC.

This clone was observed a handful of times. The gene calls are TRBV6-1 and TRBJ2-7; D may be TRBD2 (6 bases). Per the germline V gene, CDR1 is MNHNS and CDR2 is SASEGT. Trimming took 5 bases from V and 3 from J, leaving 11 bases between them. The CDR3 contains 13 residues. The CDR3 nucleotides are TGTGCCAGCAGTCTAGCGAAGAACTACGAGCAGTACTTC. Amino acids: CASSLAKNYEQYF.

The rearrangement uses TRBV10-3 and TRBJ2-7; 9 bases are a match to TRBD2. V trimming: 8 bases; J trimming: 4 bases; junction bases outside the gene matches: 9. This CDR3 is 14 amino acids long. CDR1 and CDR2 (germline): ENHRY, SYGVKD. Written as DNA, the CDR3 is TGTGCCATCGGGGGAATAGCGGGAGCTTACGAGCAGTACTTC. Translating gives CAIGGIAGAYEQYF.

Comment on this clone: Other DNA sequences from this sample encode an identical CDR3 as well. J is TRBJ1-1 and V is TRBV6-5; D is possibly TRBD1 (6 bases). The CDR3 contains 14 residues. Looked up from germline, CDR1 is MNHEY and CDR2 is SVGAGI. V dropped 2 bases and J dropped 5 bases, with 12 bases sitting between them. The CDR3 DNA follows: TGTGCCAGCAGTTACAGGGGGAGAGGGACTGAAGCTTTCTTT. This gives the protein CASSYRGRGTEAFF.

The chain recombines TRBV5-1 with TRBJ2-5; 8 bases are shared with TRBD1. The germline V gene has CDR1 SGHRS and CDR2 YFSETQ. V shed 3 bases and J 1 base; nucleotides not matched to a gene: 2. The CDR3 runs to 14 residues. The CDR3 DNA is TGCGCCAGCAGCTCAGGACAGGGCCAAGAGACCCAGTACTTC. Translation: CASSSGQGQETQYF.

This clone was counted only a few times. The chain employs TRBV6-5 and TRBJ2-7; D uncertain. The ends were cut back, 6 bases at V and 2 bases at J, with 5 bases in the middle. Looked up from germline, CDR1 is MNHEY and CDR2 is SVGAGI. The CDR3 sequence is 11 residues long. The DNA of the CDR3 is TGTGCCAGCAGCTCCCCCTACGAGCAGTACTTC. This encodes CASSSPYEQYF.

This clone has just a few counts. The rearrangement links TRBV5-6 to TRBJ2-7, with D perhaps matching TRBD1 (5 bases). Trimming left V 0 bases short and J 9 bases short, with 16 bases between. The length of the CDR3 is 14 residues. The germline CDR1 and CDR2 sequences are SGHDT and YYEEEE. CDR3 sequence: CASSLGTGVLRQYF. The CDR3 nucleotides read TGTGCCAGCAGCTTGGGTACAGGCGTACTTCGGCAGTACTTC. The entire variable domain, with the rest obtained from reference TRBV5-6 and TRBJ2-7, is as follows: DAGVTQSPTHLIKTRGQQVTLRCSPKSGHDTVSWYQQALGQGPQFIFQYYEEEERQRGNFPDRFSGHQFPNYSSELNVNALLLGDSALYLCASSLGTGVLRQYFGPGTRLTVT.

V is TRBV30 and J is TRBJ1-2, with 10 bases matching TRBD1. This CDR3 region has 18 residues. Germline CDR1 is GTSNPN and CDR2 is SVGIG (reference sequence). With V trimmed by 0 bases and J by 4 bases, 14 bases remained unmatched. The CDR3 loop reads CAWSVPGSPGQGFYGYTF. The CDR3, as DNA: TGTGCCTGGAGTGTCCCGGGGTCACCGGGACAGGGGTTCTATGGCTACACCTTC.

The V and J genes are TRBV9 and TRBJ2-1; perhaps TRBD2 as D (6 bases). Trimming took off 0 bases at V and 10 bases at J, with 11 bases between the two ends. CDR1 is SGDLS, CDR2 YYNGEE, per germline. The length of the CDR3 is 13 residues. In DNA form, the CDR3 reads TGTGCCAGCAGCGTAGGGGGGGTGGGGGAGCAGTTCTTC. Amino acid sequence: CASSVGGVGEQFF.

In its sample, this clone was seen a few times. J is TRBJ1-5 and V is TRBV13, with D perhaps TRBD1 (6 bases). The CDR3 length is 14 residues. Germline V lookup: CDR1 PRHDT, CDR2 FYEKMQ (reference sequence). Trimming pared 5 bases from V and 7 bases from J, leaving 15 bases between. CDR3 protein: CASSPGGLGQPQHF. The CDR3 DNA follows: TGTGCCAGCAGCCCGGGGGGGCTGGGCCAGCCCCAGCATTTT. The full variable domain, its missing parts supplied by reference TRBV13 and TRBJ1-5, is AAGVIQSPRHLIKEKRETATLKCYPIPRHDTVYWYQQGPGQDPQFLISFYEKMQSDKGSIPDRFSAQQFSDYHSELNMSSLELGDSALYFCASSPGGLGQPQHFGDGTRLSIL.

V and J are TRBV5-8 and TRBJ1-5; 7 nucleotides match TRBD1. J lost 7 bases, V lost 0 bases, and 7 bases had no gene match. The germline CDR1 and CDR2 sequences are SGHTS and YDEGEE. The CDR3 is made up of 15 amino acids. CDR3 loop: CASSLADRKEQPQHF. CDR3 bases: TGTGCCAGCAGCTTGGCGGACAGGAAGGAACAGCCCCAGCATTTT.

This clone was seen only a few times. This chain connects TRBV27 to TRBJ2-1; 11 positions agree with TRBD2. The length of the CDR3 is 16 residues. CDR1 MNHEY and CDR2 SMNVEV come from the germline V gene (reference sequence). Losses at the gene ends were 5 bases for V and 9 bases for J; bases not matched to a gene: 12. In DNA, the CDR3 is TGTGCCAGCAGTCCCACTAGCGGGAGCATCGTCGGTGAGCAGTTCTTC. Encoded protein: CASSPTSGSIVGEQFF.

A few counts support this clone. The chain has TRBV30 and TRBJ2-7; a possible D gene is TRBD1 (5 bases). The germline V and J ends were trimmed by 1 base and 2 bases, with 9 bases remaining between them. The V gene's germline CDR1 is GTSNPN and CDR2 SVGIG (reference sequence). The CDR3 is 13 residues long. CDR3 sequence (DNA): TGTGCCTGGAGTGAGGACACCACCTACGAGCAGTACTTC. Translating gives CAWSEDTTYEQYF. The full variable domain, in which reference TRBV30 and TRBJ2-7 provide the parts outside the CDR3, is SQTIHQWPATLVQPVGSPLSLECTVEGTSNPNLYWYRQAAGRGLQLLFYSVGIGQISSEVPQNLSASRPQDRQFILSSKKLLLSDSGFYLCAWSEDTTYEQYFGPGTRLTVT.

The CDR3 spells CASSLDRKNTGELFF. CDR3 nucleotides: TGTGCCAGCAGCTTGGACAGGAAGAACACCGGGGAGCTGTTTTTT. The chain couples TRBV5-4 to TRBJ2-2, with a weak D call TRBD1 (5 bases). Germline V CDR1 and CDR2: SGHNT, YYREEE (reference sequence). The CDR3 runs to 15 residues. The V end lost 0 bases, the J end lost 1 base, and 7 bases lay between the germline ends. The whole variable domain, remainder taken from reference TRBV5-4 and TRBJ2-2, is ETGVTQSPTHLIKTRGQQVTLRCSSQSGHNTVSWYQQALGQGPQFIFQYYREEENGRGNFPPRFSGLQFPNYSSELNVNALELDDSALYLCASSLDRKNTGELFFGEGSRLTVL.

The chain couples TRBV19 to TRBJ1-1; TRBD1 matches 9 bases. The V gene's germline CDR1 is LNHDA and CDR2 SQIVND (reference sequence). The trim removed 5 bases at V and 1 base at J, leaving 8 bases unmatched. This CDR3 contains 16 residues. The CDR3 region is CASSGDRAAGNTEAFF. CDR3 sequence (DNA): TGTGCCAGTAGTGGGGACAGGGCGGCTGGGAACACTGAAGCTTTCTTT.

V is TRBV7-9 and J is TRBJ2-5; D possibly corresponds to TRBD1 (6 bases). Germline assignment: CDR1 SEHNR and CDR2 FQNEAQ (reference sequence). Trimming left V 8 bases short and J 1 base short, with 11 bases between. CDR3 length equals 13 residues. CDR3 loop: CASSLQGQETQYF. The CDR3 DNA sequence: TGTGCCAGCTCACTACAGGGCCAAGAGACCCAGTACTTC.

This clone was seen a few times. This chain's CDR3 is CASSSRLAGVGTDTQYF. CDR3 DNA sequence: TGTGCCAGCAGCTCGCGACTAGCGGGAGTCGGCACAGATACGCAGTATTTT. V and J are TRBV5-4 and TRBJ2-3; 12 bases match TRBD2. Germline CDR1 is SGHNT and CDR2 is YYREEE (reference sequence). The V and J ends lost 3 bases and 1 base, in that order; junction bases with no gene match: 6. The CDR3 is 17 residues long.

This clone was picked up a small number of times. The DNA for the CDR3 is TGTGCCAGCAGGGCGGGTAGTGATGGCTACACCTTC. Translating gives CASRAGSDGYTF. V gene TRBV6-5 combines with J gene TRBJ1-2; D not certain. This CDR3 region has 12 residues. Between the trimmed V and J ends, which lost 6 bases and 6 bases, there was a span of 11 bases. In germline, CDR1 is MNHEY, CDR2 SVGAGI.

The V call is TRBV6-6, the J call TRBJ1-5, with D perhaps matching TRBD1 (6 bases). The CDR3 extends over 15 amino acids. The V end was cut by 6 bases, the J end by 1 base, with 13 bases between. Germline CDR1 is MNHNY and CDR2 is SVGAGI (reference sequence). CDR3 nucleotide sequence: TGTGCCAGCAGCCTAGGGGGTGGAAGCAATCAGCCCCAGCATTTT. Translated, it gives CASSLGGGSNQPQHF.

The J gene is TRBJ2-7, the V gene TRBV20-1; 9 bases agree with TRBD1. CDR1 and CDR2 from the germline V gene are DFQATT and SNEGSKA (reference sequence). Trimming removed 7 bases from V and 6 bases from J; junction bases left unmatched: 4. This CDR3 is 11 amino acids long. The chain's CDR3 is CSVDRGREQYF. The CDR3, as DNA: TGCAGTGTGGACAGGGGCCGCGAGCAGTACTTC.

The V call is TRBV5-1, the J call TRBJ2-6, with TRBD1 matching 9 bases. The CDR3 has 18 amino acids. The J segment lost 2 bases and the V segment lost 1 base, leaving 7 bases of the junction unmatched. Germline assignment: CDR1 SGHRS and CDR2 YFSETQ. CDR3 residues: CASSLIGTGNAGANVLTF. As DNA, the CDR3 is TGCGCCAGCAGCTTGATAGGGACAGGGAACGCTGGGGCCAACGTCCTGACTTTC.

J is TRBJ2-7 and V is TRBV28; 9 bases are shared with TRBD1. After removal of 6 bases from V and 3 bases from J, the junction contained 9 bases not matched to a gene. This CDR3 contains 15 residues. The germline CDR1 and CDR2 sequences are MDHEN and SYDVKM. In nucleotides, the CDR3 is TGTGCCAGCAGCCCACCGGGACAGGGAGACTACGAGCAGTACTTC. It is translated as CASSPPGQGDYEQYF.

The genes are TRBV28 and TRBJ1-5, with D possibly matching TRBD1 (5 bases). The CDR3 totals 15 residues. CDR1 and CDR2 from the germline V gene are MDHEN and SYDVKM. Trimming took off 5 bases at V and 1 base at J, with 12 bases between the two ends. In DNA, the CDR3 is TGTGCCAGCAGTCCGAGACAGTCAAGCAATCAGCCCCAGCATTTT. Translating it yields CASSPRQSSNQPQHF.

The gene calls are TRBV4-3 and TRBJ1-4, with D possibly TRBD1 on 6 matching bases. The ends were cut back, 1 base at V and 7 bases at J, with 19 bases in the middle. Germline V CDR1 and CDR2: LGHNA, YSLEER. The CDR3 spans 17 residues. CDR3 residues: CASSQVLGGGEGEKLFF. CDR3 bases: TGCGCCAGCAGCCAAGTATTGGGGGGGGGCGAGGGTGAAAAACTGTTTTTT.

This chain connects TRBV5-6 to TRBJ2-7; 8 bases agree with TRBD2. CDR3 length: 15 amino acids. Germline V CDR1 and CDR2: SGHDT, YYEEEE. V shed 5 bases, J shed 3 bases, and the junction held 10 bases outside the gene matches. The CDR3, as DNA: TGTGCCAGCAGTCCGGGGGGGCTCTCCCTCTACGAGCAGTACTTC. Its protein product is CASSPGGLSLYEQYF. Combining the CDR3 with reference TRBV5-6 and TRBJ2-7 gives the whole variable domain DAGVTQSPTHLIKTRGQQVTLRCSPKSGHDTVSWYQQALGQGPQFIFQYYEEEERQRGNFPDRFSGHQFPNYSSELNVNALLLGDSALYLCASSPGGLSLYEQYFGPGTRLTVT.

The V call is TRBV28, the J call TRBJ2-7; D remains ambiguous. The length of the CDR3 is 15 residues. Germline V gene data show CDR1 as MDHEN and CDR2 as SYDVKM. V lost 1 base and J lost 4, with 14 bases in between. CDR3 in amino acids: CASSLYTRTPYEQYF. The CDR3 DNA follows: TGTGCCAGCAGTTTATACACCCGAACCCCTTACGAGCAGTACTTC.

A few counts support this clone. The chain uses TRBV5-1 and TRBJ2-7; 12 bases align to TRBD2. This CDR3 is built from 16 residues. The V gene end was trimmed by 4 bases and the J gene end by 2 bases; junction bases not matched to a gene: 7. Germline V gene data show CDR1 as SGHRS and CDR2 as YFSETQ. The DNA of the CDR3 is TGCGCCAGCAGCCCCTCAGCTAGCGGGAGGGCCTACGAGCAGTACTTC. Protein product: CASSPSASGRAYEQYF.

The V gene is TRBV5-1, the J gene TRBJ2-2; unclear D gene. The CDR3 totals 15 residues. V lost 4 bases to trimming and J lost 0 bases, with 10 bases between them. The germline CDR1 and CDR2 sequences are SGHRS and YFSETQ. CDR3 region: CASSPLNANTGELFF. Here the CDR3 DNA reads TGCGCCAGCAGCCCACTGAACGCGAACACCGGGGAGCTGTTTTTT.